Listed here is a single T cell receptor (beta chain). Its specificity is not known. Ten milliliters of peripheral blood were drawn from each donor into EDTA-treated tubes. PBMCs, at least 7 million per sample, were isolated. Extracted total RNA amounted to at least 6 micrograms for each sample. Together with a sample-barcoded 5' primer, a J-beta primer mix was included in a second PCR lasting about 7 to 12 cycles. TCRdb used MiXCR to reprocess the 5' RACE reads, holding one entry per CDR3 protein. The table records about 1.6 million distinct CDR3 sequences, approximately 32% of them present only once. The CDR3 contains 15 residues. Germline assignment: CDR1 SGHVS and CDR2 FNYEAQ. Trimming removed 5 bases at V and 1 base at J, with 13 bases between. This sample was included in a study of blood T cells in healthy people across ages. Study-level results: Long-lived donors carried more naive CD4+ cells and greater diversity than aged donors.

The V gene is TRBV7-6, the J gene TRBJ2-3; no firm D call. Sequenced material: blood. The receptor's source is a woman aged 30 to 39 in good health. CDR3 nucleotides: TGTGCCAGCAGCGGGTACTCAGACGGCACAGATACGCAGTATTTT. Encoded protein: CASSGYSDGTDTQYF.